Listed here are 26 T cell receptor beta chains from one sample, sequenced in a study of CD8 T cells in ankylosing spondylitis. One entry per CDR3 protein results from TCRdb running MiXCR on the 5' RACE reads. This table has about 340,000 distinct CDR3 sequences, approximately 14% appearing once. Sequenced material: blood, either unsorted or a sorted T cell fraction (not recorded which). All receptors come from a male donor with ankylosing spondylitis or in good health (not recorded which).

This clonotype has more than one count but fewer than ten. The chain carries TRBV25-1 and TRBJ2-1, with 10 bases lining up with TRBD2. The CDR3 spans 16 residues. V lost 1 base and J lost 4; bases outside the gene matches: 4. The V gene's germline CDR1 is MGHDK and CDR2 SYGVNS. This CDR3 reads CASSELSGRVYNEQFF. CDR3 nucleotides: TGTGCCAGCAGTGAATTAAGCGGGAGGGTGTACAATGAGCAGTTCTTC. The whole variable domain, filled in from reference TRBV25-1 and TRBJ2-1, reads EADIYQTPRYLVIGTGKKITLECSQTMGHDKMYWYQQDPGMELHLIHYSYGVNSTEKGDLSSESTVSRIRTEHFPLTLESARPSHTSQYLCASSELSGRVYNEQFFGPGTRLTVL.

This clonotype was picked up a small number of times. The chain joins TRBV5-1 to TRBJ1-1; 7 nucleotides agree with TRBD1. The CDR3 length is 15 residues. Germline lookup yields CDR1 SGHRS and CDR2 YFSETQ. V lost 1 base, J lost 1 base, and 4 bases stayed unmatched. CDR3 residues: CASSLQGGPNTEAFF. CDR3 coding DNA: TGCGCCAGCAGCTTGCAGGGGGGACCGAACACTGAAGCTTTCTTT.

This clonotype was picked up a small number of times. This chain links TRBV12-3 or TRBV12-4 with TRBJ2-1, with D perhaps matching TRBD2 (6 bases). V was trimmed by 6 bases and J by 6 bases, leaving 12 bases between them. The length of the CDR3 is 13 residues. The CDR3 sequence: CASRGGIFNEQFF. The CDR3 DNA sequence: TGTGCCAGCAGGGGCGGGATCTTCAATGAGCAGTTCTTC.

The V and J genes are TRBV6-5 and TRBJ2-1; D may be TRBD1 (6 bases). Germline CDR1 MNHEY, CDR2 SVGAGI. V was shortened by 0 bases and J by 9 bases, with 12 bases between the two germline ends. This CDR3 has 14 residues. In nucleotides, the CDR3 is TGTGCCAGCAGTTACTCTGCCCAGGGGAGTGAGCAGTTCTTC. Protein sequence: CASSYSAQGSEQFF.

This clonotype has just a few counts. The rearrangement joins TRBV19 to TRBJ1-2; no clear D gene. CDR3 length: 13 residues. Trimming shortened V by 1 base and J by 4 bases, and 7 bases separated the two germline ends. CDR1 is LNHDA and CDR2 is SQIVND in the germline V gene (reference sequence). As DNA, the CDR3 is TGTGCCAGTAGTATAGTTGGGGTCTATGGCTACACCTTC. Translated, it gives CASSIVGVYGYTF.

This clonotype came up a few times. This sequence joins TRBV20-1 and TRBJ2-1; D is unresolved. The V end was cut by 1 base, the J end by 2 bases, with 3 bases between. Germline V lookup: CDR1 DFQATT, CDR2 SNEGSKA (reference sequence). CDR3 length: 12 amino acids. The CDR3 DNA is TGCAGTGCTAGAGTCCCCTACAATGAGCAGTTCTTC. As protein: CSARVPYNEQFF.

The chain couples TRBV12-3 or TRBV12-4 to TRBJ2-5; 7 bases agree with TRBD1. This CDR3 is built from 14 residues. The junction had 5 bases not matched to a gene; V was cut back by 4 bases and J by 3 bases. CDR3: CASSSGTVKETQYF. Here the CDR3 DNA reads TGTGCCAGCAGTTCCGGGACAGTCAAAGAGACCCAGTACTTC.

The sample holds a few counts of this clonotype. The V call is TRBV3-1, the J call TRBJ2-1; 11 nucleotides align to TRBD2. CDR1 and CDR2 from the germline V gene are LGHDT and YNNKEL (reference sequence). V lost 5 bases and J lost 9; bases outside the gene matches: 9. The CDR3 length is 15 residues. Here the CDR3 reads CASSVLAGGLGEQFF. The CDR3 DNA is TGTGCCAGCAGCGTGCTAGCGGGGGGACTGGGTGAGCAGTTCTTC.

The chain's CDR3 is CSAHFRGEQFF. CDR3 sequence (DNA): TGCAGTGCTCATTTTCGTGGCGAGCAGTTCTTC. The rearrangement links TRBV20-1 to TRBJ2-1; D is unresolved. CDR3 length: 11 residues. V was shortened by 5 bases and J by 10 bases, with 12 bases between the two germline ends. CDR1 and CDR2 from the germline V gene are DFQATT and SNEGSKA (reference sequence).

This clonotype was found a few times. The chain combines TRBV7-9 with TRBJ1-6; D uncertain. V shed 8 bases and J shed 9 bases, with 11 bases lying between them. The CDR3 is 12 residues long. In germline, CDR1 is SEHNR, CDR2 FQNEAQ (reference sequence). This CDR3 reads CASEEGRSPLHF. For the CDR3, the DNA is TGTGCCAGCGAGGAGGGCCGTTCACCCCTCCACTTT.

This chain links TRBV15 with TRBJ2-6, with a possible D match to TRBD1 (5 bases). CDR3 length: 17 amino acids. Germline assignment: CDR1 LNHNV and CDR2 YYDKDF (reference sequence). The V end was cut by 1 base, the J end by 3 bases, with 13 bases between. Here the CDR3 DNA reads TGTGCCACCAGCAGAGGAAAGGGGTTCGGTGGGGCCAACGTCCTGACTTTC. Its translation: CATSRGKGFGGANVLTF. Full variable domain (outside the CDR3, taken from reference TRBV15 and TRBJ2-6): DAMVIQNPRYQVTQFGKPVTLSCSQTLNHNVMYWYQQKSSQAPKLLFHYYDKDFNNEADTPDNFQSRRPNTSFCFLDIRSPGLGDTAMYLCATSRGKGFGGANVLTFGAGSRLTVL.

In this sample, this clonotype turned up a few times. The gene calls are TRBV5-1 and TRBJ2-1; D may be TRBD1 (8 bases). Trimming cost V 4 bases and J 3 bases, with 14 bases left between them. The germline V gene encodes CDR1 SGHRS and CDR2 YFSETQ. The CDR3 runs 15 residues. CDR3 residues: CASSMTGEGYNEQFF. The DNA of the CDR3 is TGCGCCAGCAGCATGACAGGGGAGGGCTACAATGAGCAGTTCTTC.

There are a few counts of this clonotype. This chain joins TRBV14 and TRBJ2-1, with D possibly called TRBD1 or TRBD2 (5 bases each). Trimming pared 3 bases from V and 10 bases from J, leaving 13 bases between. This CDR3 has 13 residues. Germline V gives CDR1 SGHDN, CDR2 FVKESK. The CDR3 region is CASSQGEGREQFF. CDR3 DNA sequence: TGTGCCAGCAGCCAGGGGGAAGGCCGCGAGCAGTTCTTC.

A few counts support this clonotype. This chain connects TRBV5-1 to TRBJ2-5; 7 bases align to TRBD1. Germline-derived CDR1 and CDR2 are SGHRS and YFSETQ. With 7 bases clipped from V and 4 bases from J, the junction kept 7 bases outside the gene matches. The CDR3 spans 13 residues. The CDR3 loop is CASRRGRGETQYF. For the CDR3, the DNA is TGCGCCAGCCGCAGGGGGAGAGGAGAGACCCAGTACTTC.

The chain has TRBV2 and TRBJ2-3, with unresolved D. Trimming stripped 5 bases from V and 6 bases from J, with 12 bases between. The germline gives CDR1 SNHLY, CDR2 FYNNEI. The CDR3 is 13 residues long. The CDR3 is CASSPWLGDTQYF. The DNA of the CDR3 is TGTGCCAGCAGTCCCTGGCTTGGGGATACGCAGTATTTT.

Only a few counts were recorded for this clonotype. The chain employs TRBV5-5 and TRBJ1-1; D remains ambiguous. With 4 bases removed from V and 1 base from J, the gap between germline ends came to 8 bases. The CDR3 sequence is 13 residues long. CDR1 is SGHKS, CDR2 YYEKEE, per germline (reference sequence). The CDR3 DNA reads TGTGCCAGCAGCGTACAGTCGAACACTGAAGCTTTCTTT. Translated, it gives CASSVQSNTEAFF.

This clonotype was found many times. CDR3 DNA sequence: TGCGCCAGCAGCTTGGAGGGCGGAACCACCGGAGATACGCAGTATTTT. Translated, it gives CASSLEGGTTGDTQYF. The chain employs TRBV5-1 and TRBJ2-3; D not resolved. The V gene lost 0 bases and the J gene lost 5 bases, with 16 bases spanning the gap. The CDR3 extends over 16 amino acids. Germline lookup yields CDR1 SGHRS and CDR2 YFSETQ.

The chain links TRBV11-2 to TRBJ2-1; 11 bases fit TRBD2. CDR3 length equals 16 residues. Germline loops: CDR1 SGHAT, CDR2 FQNNGV. The ends lost 2 bases at V and 7 bases at J; junction bases unmatched: 7. In nucleotides, the CDR3 is TGTGCCAGCAGCTTACTCACTAGCGGGAGTCGGAATGAGCAGTTCTTC. It specifies CASSLLTSGSRNEQFF.

For the CDR3, the DNA is TGTGCCAGCAGCCGCGCCGGGCCCCTCTACGAGCAGTACTTC. Encoded protein: CASSRAGPLYEQYF. This chain joins TRBV3-1 and TRBJ2-7; no reliable D call. CDR1 is LGHDT and CDR2 is YNNKEL in the germline V gene (reference sequence). Between the trimmed V and J ends, which lost 4 bases and 3 bases, there was a span of 13 bases. There are 14 residues in the CDR3.

In its sample, this clonotype was seen many times. The chain employs TRBV20-1 and TRBJ1-1, with TRBD1 as a possible D gene (5 bases). CDR3 length: 14 residues. V was shortened by 1 base and J by 1 base, with 10 bases between the two germline ends. Germline CDR1 reads DFQATT; CDR2 reads SNEGSKA (reference sequence). CDR3 sequence reads: CSARAGLSNTEAFF. The CDR3 DNA is TGCAGTGCTAGAGCGGGACTTTCGAACACTGAAGCTTTCTTT.

This clonotype showed up just a few times. The V gene is TRBV11-2, the J gene TRBJ2-2; a weak D match, TRBD1 (6 bases). V lost 1 base to trimming and J lost 6 bases, with 15 bases between them. In germline, CDR1 is SGHAT, CDR2 FQNNGV. CDR3 length: 16 amino acids. CDR3 in DNA: TGTGCCAGCAGCTTAGTTTGGGACACGACGGCCGGGGAGCTGTTTTTT. Its protein product is CASSLVWDTTAGELFF.

V usage is TRBV20-1 and J usage is TRBJ2-1, with D perhaps assigned TRBD1 or TRBD2 (6 bases each). V was pared by 6 bases and J by 2 bases, with 20 bases between. Looked up from germline, CDR1 is DFQATT and CDR2 is SNEGSKA (reference sequence). The CDR3 has 16 amino acids. In DNA, the CDR3 is TGCAGTGCCAGCCCGTCGGAGGGGGTACCCTACAATGAGCAGTTCTTC. Amino acid sequence: CSASPSEGVPYNEQFF.

This clonotype was seen more than once but under ten times. The CDR3 bases are TGTGCCAGCAGCCAAGATATGGCCAATCAGCCCCAGCATTTT. Its protein is CASSQDMANQPQHF. The chain has TRBV3-1 and TRBJ1-5; D not certain. Trimming pared 0 bases from V and 3 bases from J, leaving 6 bases between. Germline V gives CDR1 LGHDT, CDR2 YNNKEL (reference sequence). The CDR3 has 14 residues.

V and J are TRBV20-1 and TRBJ1-5, with a weak D call TRBD1 (5 bases). The germline CDR1 and CDR2 sequences are DFQATT and SNEGSKA (reference sequence). Trimming left V 5 bases short and J 6 bases short, with 14 bases between. This CDR3 is 13 amino acids long. In DNA form, the CDR3 reads TGCAGTGCTGGCCAGGGCTCCCGTCAGCCCCAGCATTTT. Translated: CSAGQGSRQPQHF.

V gene TRBV7-9 combines with J gene TRBJ1-5; D is unresolved. Trimming stripped 0 bases from V and 7 bases from J, with 7 bases between. This CDR3 region has 13 residues. CDR1 and CDR2 from the germline V gene are SEHNR and FQNEAQ (reference sequence). CDR3: CASSLASGQPQHF. In DNA form, the CDR3 reads TGTGCCAGCAGCTTAGCCAGCGGGCAGCCCCAGCATTTT.

This rearrangement joins TRBV6-1 to TRBJ1-2, with a tentative D call TRBD1 (6 bases). CDR3 size: 15 residues. Between the trimmed V and J ends, which lost 8 bases and 5 bases, there was a span of 21 bases. Looked up from germline, CDR1 is MNHNS and CDR2 is SASEGT. In nucleotides, the CDR3 is TGTGCCAGCGGGCCCCTGGGACAAACCCTTTATGGCTACACCTTC. It specifies CASGPLGQTLYGYTF.